A selection of T cell receptor beta chains follows, all from one sample in a study of molecular identifiers for immune sequencing clone quantification. One entry per CDR3 protein results from TCRdb running MiXCR on the PCR reads. The sample lists some 590,000 distinct CDR3 sequences, 25% occurring once. Sequenced material: naive CD8+ T cells from blood, with Jurkat cell RNA spiked in. These TCRs come from a human donor in good health. Some libraries in this study had Jurkat cell RNA spiked in. CDR3s include the opening cysteine and the closing phenylalanine or tryptophan. The D gene is left open where the match is weak. Clone size is given for some rows only: seen once, a few or many times, or a class if the clone is expanded.

few,TRBV10-2,TRBD1,TRBJ1-5,CASRDRGSNQPQHF,TGCGCCAGCAGAGACAGGGGAAGCAATCAGCCCCAGCATTTT
many,TRBV7-9,.,TRBJ2-3,CASSLAMGGIPTHSTDTQYF,TGTGCCAGCAGCTTAGCGATGGGGGGCATTCCAACCCATAGCACAGATACGCAGTATTTT
many,TRBV11-2,.,TRBJ2-7,CASSSDWDEQYF,TGTGCCAGCAGTTCCGACTGGGACGAGCAGTACTTC
.,TRBV9,TRBD1,TRBJ1-1,CASSVGQGTMNTEAFF,TGTGCCAGCAGCGTCGGACAGGGGACAATGAACACTGAAGCTTTCTTT
.,TRBV4-1,.,TRBJ1-1,CATKHGAGTNTEAFF,TGCGCCACCAAGCATGGGGCTGGGACGAACACTGAAGCTTTCTTT
many,TRBV4-1,.,TRBJ2-5,CASSQMDSQETQYF,TGCGCCAGCAGCCAAATGGACAGCCAAGAGACCCAGTACTTC
few,TRBV20-1,TRBD2,TRBJ2-1,CSARLAYSSYNEQFF,TGCAGTGCGCGACTAGCGTATAGCTCCTACAATGAGCAGTTCTTC
many,TRBV19,TRBD1,TRBJ2-7,CASSSPGQAYYEQYF,TGTGCCAGTAGTTCCCCGGGACAGGCCTACTACGAGCAGTACTTC
.,TRBV5-4,.,TRBJ2-7,CASSSTPLAGGGSYEQYF,TGTGCCAGCAGCTCCACCCCTTTGGCAGGGGGAGGGAGCTACGAGCAGTACTTC
many,TRBV29-1,.,TRBJ1-1,CSVDEGSGTEAFF,TGCAGCGTTGATGAGGGCTCCGGCACTGAAGCTTTCTTT
many,TRBV10-2,.,TRBJ2-1,CASSGGVSDEQFF,TGCGCCAGCAGTGGCGGGGTATCGGATGAGCAGTTCTTC
.,TRBV30,.,TRBJ2-5,CAWSVRVFVRQETQYF,TGTGCCTGGAGTGTGCGAGTTTTCGTCCGTCAAGAGACCCAGTACTTC
.,TRBV4-1,TRBD1,TRBJ2-7,CASSLEPGGSYEQYF,TGCGCCAGCAGCCTAGAGCCAGGGGGCTCCTACGAGCAGTACTTC
.,TRBV4-3,.,TRBJ1-2,CASSQDRALYSYTF,TGCGCCAGCAGCCAAGATCGCGCACTCTATAGCTACACCTTC
.,TRBV20-1,TRBD2,TRBJ2-7,CSARDLGLGSEQYF,TGCAGTGCTAGAGATCTAGGACTAGGATCCGAGCAGTACTTC
many,TRBV5-4,.,TRBJ2-3,CASSFWGSEVNTDTQYF,TGTGCCAGCAGCTTTTGGGGGAGCGAGGTTAACACAGATACGCAGTATTTT
few,TRBV4-1,.,TRBJ1-5,CASSQDLASDSNQPQHF,TGCGCCAGCAGCCAAGATTTAGCCAGCGATAGCAATCAGCCCCAGCATTTT
many,TRBV20-1,.,TRBJ1-1,CSARDPGGTEAFF,TGCAGTGCTAGAGATCCGGGGGGCACTGAAGCTTTCTTT
many,TRBV27,TRBD2,TRBJ2-5,CASSPLAGGPGETQYF,TGTGCCAGCAGTCCCCTAGCGGGAGGGCCCGGTGAGACCCAGTACTTC
.,TRBV11-1,.,TRBJ1-2,CASSRGPSNGYTF,TGTGCCAGCAGCCGGGGCCCGAGCAATGGCTACACCTTC
.,TRBV19,.,TRBJ1-6,CASRIVRGSYNSPLHF,TGTGCCAGTCGTATAGTAAGGGGTTCCTATAATTCACCCCTCCACTTT
many,TRBV5-1,TRBD1,TRBJ1-1,CASSLGDSEAFF,TGCGCCAGCAGCTTGGGGGACAGTGAAGCTTTCTTT
many,TRBV3-1,.,TRBJ1-1,CASSQDWGYTEAFF,TGTGCCAGCAGCCAAGATTGGGGCTACACTGAAGCTTTCTTT
.,TRBV14,TRBD2,TRBJ2-1,CASSPRTSGKGSEQFF,TGTGCCAGCAGCCCGCGGACTAGCGGGAAGGGCAGTGAGCAGTTCTTC
many,TRBV4-3,.,TRBJ2-3,CASSQVGLATDTQYF,TGCGCCAGCAGCCAAGTAGGGCTAGCCACAGATACGCAGTATTTT
many,TRBV7-9,.,TRBJ1-4,CASSLATGEKLFF,TGTGCCAGCAGCTTAGCGACAGGTGAAAAACTGTTTTTT
.,TRBV30,TRBD2,TRBJ2-2,CAWSVRLAGNTGELFF,TGTGCCTGGAGTGTCAGACTAGCGGGGAACACCGGGGAGCTGTTTTTT
many,TRBV12-3/TRBV12-4,.,TRBJ1-5,CASSFGFGQPQHF,TGTGCCAGCAGTTTTGGGTTTGGCCAGCCCCAGCATTTT
.,TRBV30,.,TRBJ1-1,CAWRVQGSTEAFF,TGTGCCTGGAGGGTCCAGGGTAGCACTGAAGCTTTCTTT
many,TRBV7-6,TRBD2,TRBJ2-3,CASSQLAGGTDTQYF,TGTGCCAGCAGCCAACTAGCGGGGGGCACAGATACGCAGTATTTT
.,TRBV2,.,TRBJ2-7,CASSYRTHYEQYF,TGTGCCAGCAGCTACAGGACACACTACGAGCAGTACTTC
.,TRBV19,TRBD1,TRBJ2-3,CASSTGQGAVDTQYF,TGTGCCAGTAGTACGGGACAGGGGGCCGTAGATACGCAGTATTTT
many,TRBV5-1,TRBD1,TRBJ2-7,CASSFQGASYEQYF,TGCGCCAGCAGCTTCCAGGGGGCCTCCTACGAGCAGTACTTC
few,TRBV6-2/TRBV6-3,.,TRBJ2-4,CASSPPLLIPHVAKNIQYF,TGTGCCAGCAGCCCCCCTCTGTTGATTCCGCATGTAGCCAAAAACATTCAGTACTTC
.,TRBV4-1,TRBD2,TRBJ2-2,CASSQGLAGGAGELFF,TGCGCCAGCAGCCAGGGACTAGCGGGGGGAGCCGGGGAGCTGTTTTTT
.,TRBV19,.,TRBJ1-1,CARSKTGNTEAFF,TGCGCCCGTAGCAAGACAGGGAACACTGAAGCTTTCTTT
many,TRBV6-6,.,TRBJ2-7,CASSYTENYEQYF,TGTGCCAGCAGTTACACGGAAAACTACGAGCAGTACTTC
.,TRBV29-1,.,TRBJ2-7,CSVESNSYEQYF,TGCAGCGTTGAAAGTAACTCCTACGAGCAGTACTTC
.,TRBV27,.,TRBJ1-1,CASSLGTGGFEAFF,TGTGCCAGCAGTTTAGGCACAGGAGGATTTGAAGCTTTCTTT
few,TRBV7-9,TRBD2,TRBJ2-3,CASSLAVAGSTDTQYF,TGTGCCAGCAGCTTAGCTGTAGCGGGGAGCACAGATACGCAGTATTTT